Following are 7 T cell receptor beta chains from one sample sequenced in a study of T cell responses to AZD1222 COVID-19 vaccine (dated by TCRdb to the early 2020s). Library prep was done by the immunoSEQ multiplex PCR assay. This immuneACCESS table, as held by TCRdb, lists in-frame sequences with V and J called but not all clones. Of the missing ones, under half trace to an unresolved V gene in checked studies; the others have no known cause. The sample records around 58,000 clones, about 80% of which are singletons. The top ten hold roughly a tenth of the sample. The time point label corresponds to: baseline before first vaccination. The starting material was peripheral blood, obtained on day 0 of AZD1222 vaccination. Source of these receptors: an adult in good health.

V usage is TRBV5-4 and J usage is TRBJ2-7; D perhaps matches TRBD2 (5 bases). Trimming stripped 4 bases from V and 5 bases from J, with 22 bases between. This CDR3 is 16 amino acids long. From germline, CDR1 is SGHNT and CDR2 YYREEE (reference sequence). CDR3: CASSMGLAPGFHEQYF. CDR3 bases: TGTGCCAGCAGCATGGGCCTGGCCCCGGGATTCCACGAGCAGTACTTC.

The V and J genes are TRBV24-1 and TRBJ2-5; a possible D gene is TRBD2 (6 bases). Trimming removed 3 bases at V and 4 bases at J, with 14 bases between. Germline V lookup: CDR1 KGHDR, CDR2 SFDVKD. The CDR3 is made up of 15 amino acids. The CDR3: CATSDRRGAAETQYF. The CDR3 coding sequence is TGTGCCACCAGTGATCGGAGGGGAGCGGCAGAGACCCAGTACTTC.

The rearrangement uses TRBV5-3 and TRBJ1-1; possible D gene TRBD1, 5 bases. TRBV5-3 counts as an open reading frame of uncertain function. Trimming shortened V by 0 bases and J by 1 base, and 10 bases separated the two germline ends. The CDR3 contains 15 residues. CDR3 protein: CARSLASGKNTEAFF. CDR3 nucleotide sequence: TGTGCCAGAAGCTTGGCGTCAGGGAAGAACACTGAAGCTTTCTTT.

This chain uses TRBV19 with TRBJ1-3, with a tentative D call TRBD1 (6 bases). This CDR3 is 14 amino acids long. V lost 6 bases and J 0 bases, leaving 9 bases between the germline ends. Per germline, CDR1 LNHDA and CDR2 SQIVND (reference sequence). The CDR3, as DNA: TGTGCCAGTAGAAAGGGGGGCTCTGGAAACACCATATATTTT. Amino acids: CASRKGGSGNTIYF.

The V call is TRBV6-5, the J call TRBJ1-4; perhaps TRBD1 as D (6 bases). The CDR3 totals 14 residues. Trimming removed 6 bases at V and 0 bases at J, with 8 bases between. The germline gives CDR1 MNHEY, CDR2 SVGAGI. The CDR3 DNA follows: TGTGCCAGCAGCGGGGGGCCAACTAATGAAAAACTGTTTTTT. Translated: CASSGGPTNEKLFF.

The rearrangement links TRBV30 to TRBJ2-7; 7 nucleotides line up with TRBD1. J lost 5 bases, V lost 2 bases, and 12 bases had no gene match. Germline loops: CDR1 GTSNPN, CDR2 SVGIG (reference sequence). The length of the CDR3 is 15 residues. CDR3 amino acids: CAWSLSPTGLHEQYF. CDR3 in DNA: TGTGCCTGGAGTCTATCTCCGACAGGGCTCCACGAGCAGTACTTC.

The table lists this clone with a count of one. The chain joins TRBV15 to TRBJ1-4; D remains unclear. This CDR3 comprises 12 residues. The germline CDR1 and CDR2 sequences are LNHNV and YYDKDF (reference sequence). V was cut by 1 base and J by 12 bases, with 9 bases left in between. DNA for the CDR3: TGTGCCACCAGCAGAGGGGCTGTGGAACTGTTTTTT. Amino acid sequence: CATSRGAVELFF. Variable domain in full (rest from reference TRBV15 and TRBJ1-4): DAMVIQNPRYQVTQFGKPVTLSCSQTLNHNVMYWYQQKSSQAPKLLFHYYDKDFNNEADTPDNFQSRRPNTSFCFLDIRSPGLGDTAMYLCATSRGAVELFFGSGTQLSVL.